This TCR beta chain originates from a study of OX40 agonist ivuxolimab in advanced cancers. Sequencing used immunoSEQ multiplex PCR; TCRdb keeps in-frame clones, though not all of them. The table has about 48,000 clones, 82% seen once. This TCR was sampled from an adult with an advanced solid tumor such as melanoma, head and neck, liver or kidney cancer. The sample consisted of CD4+ or CD8+ T cells sorted from blood, taken in a trial of the OX40 agonist ivuxolimab.

CDR3 in amino acids: CASSKQGGATDTQYF. DNA for the CDR3: TGTGCCAGTAGTAAACAGGGGGGGGCCACAGATACGCAGTATTTT. The J gene is TRBJ2-3, the V gene TRBV19, with D possibly TRBD1 on 8 matching bases. CDR1 is LNHDA and CDR2 is SQIVND in the germline V gene (reference sequence). The V end was cut by 4 bases, the J end by 2 bases, with 13 bases between. There are 15 residues in the CDR3.